One sample yielded the 12 T cell receptor beta chains listed below, sequenced in a study of T-cell memory formation after mild COVID-19 (dated by TCRdb to 2020 to 2022). Preparation of the library involved 5' RACE. Sequencing was carried out with an Illumina NovaSeq 6000. Starting from the raw public reads, TCRdb applied fastp trimming at Q25, assembled clones with MiXCR and retained in-frame beta chains. Entries that share a CDR3 protein sequence are merged under the most common genes and DNA. For this sample the table gives approximately 250,000 distinct CDR3 sequences, of which over 15% were detected only once. The ten most abundant clones make up around a fifth of the sample. Sequenced input: PBMCs or a T cell subset sorted from them (not recorded which). The receptors shown here come from a man younger than 35 who had mild COVID-19 (a few samples of this study predate the infection). The sample titles of this study are shuffled in the database, so cell type and time point are left out; the donor was told from shared clones.

V is TRBV7-2 and J is TRBJ1-5, with TRBD1 as a possible D gene (5 bases). With 2 bases removed from V and 11 bases from J, the gap between germline ends came to 13 bases. The germline V gene has CDR1 SGHTA and CDR2 FQGNSA. The length of the CDR3 is 13 residues. This CDR3 is CASSLSQGGTQHF. The CDR3 coding sequence is TGTGCCAGCAGCTTAAGTCAGGGAGGGACCCAGCATTTT.

This clonotype was picked up a small number of times. The chain carries TRBV9 and TRBJ1-6; D possibly corresponds to TRBD1 (6 bases). V was pared by 3 bases and J by 9 bases, with 13 bases between. The CDR3 covers 14 residues. CDR1 is SGDLS, CDR2 YYNGEE, per germline. CDR3 nucleotide sequence: TGTGCCAGCAGCGGGACGGGGGCTCGTTCACCCCTCCACTTT. It is translated as CASSGTGARSPLHF.

This clonotype was observed a few times. This sequence joins TRBV28 and TRBJ2-4; TRBD1 might be the D (5 bases). CDR3 length equals 17 residues. CDR1 and CDR2 (germline): MDHEN, SYDVKM. V was clipped by 3 bases and J by 7 bases, with 22 bases between them. The CDR3 DNA follows: TGTGCCAGCAGTTTTCTAAGTTGGGGCAGGGATTTCAACATTCAGTACTTC. Translated, it gives CASSFLSWGRDFNIQYF.

V gene TRBV7-9 combines with J gene TRBJ2-1; TRBD2 matches 8 bases. Germline trimming cut 5 bases from V and 8 bases from J; bases unmatched to any gene: 14. The germline CDR1 and CDR2 sequences are SEHNR and FQNEAQ (reference sequence). This CDR3 region has 16 residues. The CDR3 DNA sequence: TGTGCCAGCAGCCCTAGGGGTCGGGGGGGCTTGGATGAGCAGTTCTTC. This translates into CASSPRGRGGLDEQFF.

This sequence joins TRBV27 and TRBJ1-2, with D tentatively TRBD1 (5 bases). Germline V gives CDR1 MNHEY, CDR2 SMNVEV (reference sequence). CDR3 length equals 15 residues. V lost 7 bases and J lost 4, with 19 bases in between. Here the CDR3 DNA reads TGTGCCAGCACCAGCCACACCGGGGCGGTCTATGGCTACACCTTC. Translated: CASTSHTGAVYGYTF.

V and J are TRBV5-1 and TRBJ2-1; D is possibly TRBD1 (6 bases). Trimming removed 1 base at V and 6 bases at J, with 20 bases between. Looked up from germline, CDR1 is SGHRS and CDR2 is YFSETQ. This CDR3 has 17 amino acids. CDR3 amino acids: CASSLLAGDMGANEQFF. CDR3 sequence (DNA): TGCGCCAGCAGCTTGTTGGCAGGGGATATGGGGGCCAATGAGCAGTTCTTC.

This clonotype was counted ten times or more. The rearrangement joins TRBV10-2 to TRBJ2-3, with D tentatively TRBD1 or TRBD2 (5 bases each). CDR3 length equals 12 residues. Trimming pared 7 bases from V and 4 bases from J, leaving 9 bases between. Germline CDR1 is WSHSY and CDR2 is SAAADI. The CDR3 sequence: CASKRGADTQYF. The CDR3 region has the DNA TGCGCCAGCAAGAGAGGGGCAGATACGCAGTATTTT.

This clonotype was counted between two and nine times. The V gene is TRBV29-1, the J gene TRBJ2-2; D assignment may be TRBD1 or TRBD2 (5 bases each). Germline CDR1 reads SQVTM; CDR2 reads ANQGSEA. The CDR3 length is 14 residues. V was shortened by 7 bases and J by 4 bases, with 16 bases between the two germline ends. The CDR3 spells CSATGTLGTGELFF. The CDR3 DNA follows: TGCAGCGCAACCGGGACGCTGGGCACCGGGGAGCTGTTTTTT.

In this sample, this clonotype turned up a few times. This chain links TRBV7-9 with TRBJ2-7, with D perhaps TRBD1 (6 bases). Germline V gene sequence: CDR1 SEHNR, CDR2 FQNEAQ (reference sequence). The V end lost 5 bases, the J end lost 2 bases, and 16 bases lay between the germline ends. The length of the CDR3 is 15 residues. The CDR3 region is CASSRGQGSTYEQYF. DNA of the CDR3: TGTGCCAGCAGCCGAGGGCAGGGGTCGACCTACGAGCAGTACTTC. Complete variable domain (other parts from reference TRBV7-9 and TRBJ2-7): DTGVSQNPRHKITKRGQNVTFRCDPISEHNRLYWYRQTLGQGPEFLTYFQNEAQLEKSRLLSDRFSAERPKGSFSTLEIQRTEQGDSAMYLCASSRGQGSTYEQYFGPGTRLTVT.

The gene calls are TRBV4-2 and TRBJ2-4; the match to TRBD2 covers 7 bases. CDR3 length: 14 amino acids. V dropped 0 bases and J dropped 8; count of bases not matched to a gene: 4. CDR1 is LGHNA and CDR2 is YNFKEQ in the germline V gene. In DNA form, the CDR3 reads TGTGCCAGCAGCCAAGATCGGGGGGTGGACATTCAGTACTTC. Translating it yields CASSQDRGVDIQYF.

Concerning this clonotype: A junction end diverges from the germline sequence, so it may reflect a read error. V and J are TRBV12-3 or TRBV12-4 and TRBJ2-3; D gene ambiguous. The CDR3 totals 17 residues. For the CDR3, the DNA is TGTGCCAGCAGTAACACCCTACGGACGAACCCTCCGGATACGAAGTATTTT. Translation: CASSNTLRTNPPDTKYF.

This clonotype has a handful of counts. The chain joins TRBV7-2 to TRBJ2-5; D possibly corresponds to TRBD2 (6 bases). The CDR3 sequence is 13 residues long. Trimming removed 2 bases from V and 5 bases from J, with 9 bases in between. From germline, CDR1 is SGHTA and CDR2 FQGNSA. The CDR3 region has the DNA TGTGCCAGCAGCTTATATGGGAGGGAGACCCAGTACTTC. It codes for CASSLYGRETQYF.